This T cell receptor beta chain was retrieved from a study of blood T cells in healthy people across ages (dated by TCRdb to between 2015 and 2017). Regarding the complete study: Template switching captured roughly one uniquely barcoded TCR beta cDNA molecule per two T cells in model experiments. Donors were grouped into four age groups: young (average 16 years), middle-aged (roughly 40), aged (around 62) and long-lived (roughly 80). Using deep sequencing normalized with unique cDNA molecular identifiers, the study measured how TCR beta repertoire diversity changes with age. Using the same blood draw, the study looked at two additional independent replicas of 1 million unique cDNA reads for two donors, one aged 18 to 30 and the other aged 80 or older. What the authors observed across the whole study: Estimates of total diversity based on one million sequenced T cells were considered lower bounds and underestimates. Because profiling used bulk unsorted PBMCs, naive and antigen-experienced compartments could not be compared conclusively. A strong correlation was found between observed TCR beta diversity and the percentage of naive T cells measured by flow cytometry. As age increased, observed TCR beta diversity per million T cells dropped in a roughly linear way, and a significant reduction was already evident by age about 40. Compared with the aged group, more naive CD4+ T cells, fewer expanded clones and increased TCR diversity were shown by the long-lived group, suggesting age selection. Because the CMV infection status of the donors was unknown, age-related changes in expanded clonotypes may potentially have been confounded.

The CDR3 has 18 amino acids, counting the end cysteine and phenylalanine. Just the 54-base CDR3 DNA is kept, in frame starting at base 1. Based on the germline V gene (reference sequence), the CDR1 and CDR2 sequences are SGHKS and YYEKEE. Donors were 39 systemically healthy Caucasian individuals from Russia aged 6 to 90 years. Around 10 milliliters of peripheral blood were collected from each donor into EDTA-treated Vacutainer tubes. PBMCs were isolated by Ficoll-Paque density-gradient centrifugation, with at least 7 million obtained per sample. Total RNA, at least 5 micrograms per sample, was extracted from PBMCs with Trizol reagent. The percentages of naive CD45RAhigh/CD27high T cells were determined by flow cytometry on a PBMC aliquot from every donor. Library preparation was by 5' RACE. The sequencing machine was an Illumina HiSeq 2500. A second PCR of roughly 7 to 11 cycles was performed with a sample-barcoded 5' primer and a J-beta primer mix. A template-switch 5' adaptor carrying 12 random nucleotides introduced a unique molecular identifier onto each TCR beta cDNA molecule. Each sample yielded at least 2.5 million CDR3-containing paired-end reads. All of the RNA was converted into first-strand cDNA using the Mint cDNA synthesis kit, with a TRBC-specific oligonucleotide serving as the primer. After uracil-DNA glycosylase treatment, a first 18-cycle PCR used universal primers M1SS and BC2_uni_R on all cDNA. In the source study's methods: For normalization, 1 million high-quality reads, each with a distinct molecular identifier, were randomly selected from each sample. Instead of being binned into consensus sequences, reads that shared molecular identifiers were thrown out. MiTCR, run with a Q25 quality threshold and the strictest error-elimination algorithm, handled CDR3 identification, clonotype clustering and error correction. A nonparametric unseen species model with Euler transformation was used to estimate a lower bound on total TCR beta diversity. TCRdb redid the processing of the public reads, applying fastp at Q25 and MiXCR, and retained in-frame beta chains. Rows with one shared CDR3 protein collapse into an entry with the most common genes and DNA. TCRdb, not the authors, supplied the V and J calls. The sample has 1 million or so distinct CDR3 sequences on record, approximately 25% of them singletons. Of the sample, less than 0.85% is held by the ten largest clones.

Note on this clonotype: Its antigen remains undetermined. The record has no base qualities; no much larger clone is one base away.

The same data also contributed to another study, on T cells of mothers and their children. That second report states: Donors were nine systemically healthy Caucasian individuals: three mothers and their six children. cDNA synthesis consumed the entire amount of extracted RNA, loaded at around 1.5 ug RNA in each 15 ul reaction. In the second PCR, sample barcodes and 2-4 random nucleotides were introduced via the M1S primer. Each mother yielded over 8 million TCR beta CDR3 reads and each child 3 million to 3.5 million reads. Thymic selection shapes the output of TCR recombination in a similar way in related and unrelated pairs, and inherited differences have a minor effect. Normalized repertoire overlap was always slightly but never significantly higher in related than unrelated mother-child pairs. Persistent microchimeric T cell clones were not detected, at a sensitivity of 85 to 100 clones per million clonotypes. The study used deep NGS to compare TCR beta repertoires of mothers and children, seeking features distinguishing related mother-child pairs from unrelated individuals. On average, the children were around 11 +/- 4 years old, while the mothers were around 40 +/- 4 years old. After adapter ligation was performed with NEBNext reagents, the libraries were sequenced on an Illumina HiSeq 2000 with 100+100 nt paired-end reads. To prevent cross-contamination, the mother and child libraries were prepared a month apart and were sequenced in separate runs. Each donor had between 500,000 and 2,000,000 distinct TCR beta clonotypes identified. Naive TCR beta clonotypes were estimated from low-frequency clonotypes matched to each donor's FACS-determined naive share, without sorting.

The origin of this receptor is a girl aged 2 to 9 in good health. The sample comprised blood. The chain couples TRBV5-5 to TRBJ2-5, and TRBD2 matches 13 of the central bases. The J call may be mistaken, given a closer DNA end match to TRBJ2-7. The CDR3: CASSSGLAGPSGSYEQYF. DNA sequence: TGTGCCAGCAGCTCGGGACTAGCGGGACCATCAGGCTCCTACGAGCAGTACTTC.